Listed below are T cell receptor beta chains from one sample, sequenced in a study of immune heterogeneity within non-small cell lung tumors. TCRdb re-derived calls from the multiplex PCR reads in MiXCR, one entry per CDR3 protein. Of 5,000 to 6,500 distinct CDR3 sequences listed, 22% are singletons. The sequenced sample was lung tumor tissue. These receptors originate from a man in his 60s with non-small cell lung cancer. The CDR3 runs from the conserved cysteine through the conserved F or W. A D gene is named only where the DNA matches it firmly. The listing skips clone size in some rows; elsewhere it reads once, few, many or a size class.

J gene,clone size,D gene,V gene,CDR3 protein,CDR3 DNA
TRBJ1-1,medium-sized,TRBD1,TRBV27,CASSRLGQGVTEAFF,TGTGCCAGCAGTCGCCTGGGACAGGGGGTAACTGAAGCTTTCTTT
TRBJ2-1,many,TRBD1,TRBV9,CASSVQTGGPRNEQFF,TGTGCCAGCAGCGTACAAACAGGGGGCCCTCGGAATGAGCAGTTCTTC
TRBJ2-3,.,.,TRBV7-3,CASSPPPYDTQYF,TGTGCCAGCAGCCCCCCCCCCTATGATACGCAGTATTTT
TRBJ2-2,many,.,TRBV6-2/TRBV6-3,CASSDGGELFF,TGTGCCAGCAGTGACGGCGGGGAGCTGTTTTTT
TRBJ2-7,medium-sized,.,TRBV10-2,CASSEGLPSSYEQYF,TGCGCCAGCAGTGAGGGGCTGCCGAGCTCCTACGAGCAGTACTTC
TRBJ2-1,medium-sized,TRBD1,TRBV2,CASSDLQGAYEQFF,TGTGCCAGCAGTGATCTACAGGGGGCTTATGAGCAGTTCTTC
TRBJ1-1,many,.,TRBV14,CASSQDSYGKAFF,TGTGCCAGCAGCCAAGATTCATACGGGAAAGCTTTCTTT
TRBJ1-2,medium-sized,.,TRBV12-3/TRBV12-4,CASSGEAYGYTF,TGTGCCAGCAGTGGAGAGGCCTATGGCTACACCTTC
TRBJ2-5,.,TRBD2,TRBV20-1,CSARVAGSQETQYF,TGCAGTGCTAGAGTAGCGGGGTCCCAAGAGACCCAGTACTTC
TRBJ2-1,medium-sized,TRBD2,TRBV7-9,CASSPGDSGIRNEQFF,TGTGCCAGCAGCCCAGGGGATAGCGGGATTAGGAATGAGCAGTTCTTC
TRBJ2-4,many,TRBD2,TRBV2,CASIRTSGENIQYF,TGTGCCAGCATTAGGACTAGCGGAGAAAACATTCAGTACTTC
TRBJ2-3,.,TRBD1,TRBV10-2,CASSGGGNTQYF,TGCGCCAGCAGTGGAGGGGGCAATACGCAGTATTTT
TRBJ1-4,medium-sized,TRBD1,TRBV6-1,CASSGGTGDYGEKLFF,TGTGCCAGCAGTGGAGGGACAGGAGACTATGGTGAAAAACTGTTTTTT
TRBJ1-6,many,TRBD1,TRBV3-1,CASSRGTVSNSPLHF,TGTGCCAGCAGCCGTGGGACAGTATCGAATTCACCCCTCCACTTT
TRBJ2-5,many,.,TRBV5-1,CASSYNKGRVETQYF,TGCGCCAGCAGCTACAACAAAGGCAGGGTTGAGACCCAGTACTTC
TRBJ1-4,many,TRBD1,TRBV4-1,CASSQDGTGVEKLFF,TGCGCCAGCAGCCAAGATGGGACAGGGGTTGAAAAACTGTTTTTT
TRBJ2-7,.,TRBD2,TRBV5-1,CASSQTSGRSSYAQYF,TGCGCCAGCAGCCAAACTAGCGGGAGAAGCTCCTACGCGCAGTACTTC
TRBJ2-5,medium-sized,.,TRBV19,CASSIEVGGDQETQYF,TGTGCCAGTAGTATAGAGGTTGGGGGCGACCAAGAGACCCAGTACTTC
TRBJ2-7,medium-sized,TRBD2,TRBV7-8,CASRGTSGSYEQYF,TGTGCCAGCAGAGGGACTAGCGGATCCTACGAGCAGTACTTC
TRBJ2-3,many,.,TRBV5-6,CASSYIDGTDTQYF,TGTGCCAGCAGCTATATAGACGGTACAGATACGCAGTATTTT
TRBJ2-2,.,.,TRBV6-1,CASPAYDGELFF,TGTGCCAGCCCCGCCTACGACGGGGAGCTGTTTTTT
TRBJ2-7,medium-sized,TRBD2,TRBV20-1,CSAPAPSGRRPQQYF,TGCAGTGCCCCCGCCCCTAGCGGGAGAAGGCCGCAGCAGTACTTC